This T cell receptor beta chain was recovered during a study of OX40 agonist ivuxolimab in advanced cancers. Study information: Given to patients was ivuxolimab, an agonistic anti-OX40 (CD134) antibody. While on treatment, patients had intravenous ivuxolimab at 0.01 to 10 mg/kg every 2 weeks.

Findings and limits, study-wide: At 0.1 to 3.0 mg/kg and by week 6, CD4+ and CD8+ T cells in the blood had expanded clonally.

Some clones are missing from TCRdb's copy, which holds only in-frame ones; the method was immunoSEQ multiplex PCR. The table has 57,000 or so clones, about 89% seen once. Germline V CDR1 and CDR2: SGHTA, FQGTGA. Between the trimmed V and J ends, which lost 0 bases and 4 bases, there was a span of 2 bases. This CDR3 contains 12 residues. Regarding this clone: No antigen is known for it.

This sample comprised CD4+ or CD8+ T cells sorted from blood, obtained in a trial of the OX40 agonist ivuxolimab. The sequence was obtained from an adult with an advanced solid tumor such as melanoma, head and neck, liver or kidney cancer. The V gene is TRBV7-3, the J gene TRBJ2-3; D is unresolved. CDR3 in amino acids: CASSLTSDTQYF. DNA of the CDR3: TGTGCCAGCAGCTTAACATCAGATACGCAGTATTTT.